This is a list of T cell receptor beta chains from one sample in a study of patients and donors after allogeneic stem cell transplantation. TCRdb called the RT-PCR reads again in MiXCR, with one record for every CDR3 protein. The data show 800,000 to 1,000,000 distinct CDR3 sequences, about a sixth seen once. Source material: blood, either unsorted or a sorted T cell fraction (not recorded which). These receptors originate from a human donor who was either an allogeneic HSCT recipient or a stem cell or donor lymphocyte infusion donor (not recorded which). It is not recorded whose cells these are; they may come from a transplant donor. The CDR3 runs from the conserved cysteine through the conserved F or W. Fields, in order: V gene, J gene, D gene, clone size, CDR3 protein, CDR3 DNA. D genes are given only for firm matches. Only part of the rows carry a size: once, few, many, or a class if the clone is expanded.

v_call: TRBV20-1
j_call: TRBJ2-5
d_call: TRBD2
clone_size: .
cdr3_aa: CSATPFGGGADETQYF
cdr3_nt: TGCAGTGCTACCCCCTTTGGCGGGGGGGCCGATGAGACCCAGTACTTC

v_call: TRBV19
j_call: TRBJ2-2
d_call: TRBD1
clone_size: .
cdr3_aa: CASTLITGQGTGELFF
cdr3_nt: TGTGCCAGTACCCTAATTACGGGACAGGGGACCGGGGAGCTGTTTTTT

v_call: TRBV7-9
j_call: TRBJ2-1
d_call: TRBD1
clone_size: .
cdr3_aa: CASSPPQQGASHNEQFF
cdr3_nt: TGTGCCAGCAGCCCGCCTCAACAGGGGGCGAGCCACAATGAGCAGTTCTTC

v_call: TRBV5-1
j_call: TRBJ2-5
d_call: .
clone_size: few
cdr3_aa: CASSLRTEVAQETQYF
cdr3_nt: TGCGCCAGCAGCCTCCGGACAGAGGTTGCCCAAGAGACCCAGTACTTC

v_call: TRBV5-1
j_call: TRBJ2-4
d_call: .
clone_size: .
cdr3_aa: CASTPDRTTKNIQYF
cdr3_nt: TGCGCCAGCACTCCCGACCGGACAACCAAAAACATTCAGTACTTC

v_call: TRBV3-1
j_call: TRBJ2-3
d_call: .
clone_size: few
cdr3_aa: CASSLRRTDRTDTQYF
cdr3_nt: TGTGCCAGCAGCCTAAGAAGGACAGACCGCACAGATACGCAGTATTTT

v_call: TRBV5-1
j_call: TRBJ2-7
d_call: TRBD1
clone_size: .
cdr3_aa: CASSSTGDRGEQYF
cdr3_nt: TGCGCCAGCAGCTCAACCGGGGACAGGGGCGAGCAGTACTTC

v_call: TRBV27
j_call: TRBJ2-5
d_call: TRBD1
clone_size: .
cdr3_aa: CASRPLGQGARASETQYF
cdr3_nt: TGTGCCAGCAGGCCTTTGGGACAGGGGGCGCGGGCGAGTGAGACCCAGTACTTC

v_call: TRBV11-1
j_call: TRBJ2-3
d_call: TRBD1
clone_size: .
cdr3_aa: CASSLASGQRLDRPTDTQYF
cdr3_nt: TGTGCCAGCAGCTTAGCCTCGGGACAGCGCTTGGACCGTCCTACTGATACGCAGTATTTT

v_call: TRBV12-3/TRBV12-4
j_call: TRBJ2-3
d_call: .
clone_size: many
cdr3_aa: CASSFSLEDTQYF
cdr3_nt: TGTGCCAGCAGTTTTTCGCTGGAAGATACGCAGTATTTT

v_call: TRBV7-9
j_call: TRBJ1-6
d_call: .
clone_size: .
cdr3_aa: CASSALRDFSYNSPLHF
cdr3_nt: TGTGCCAGCAGCGCTCTTCGGGACTTCTCCTATAATTCACCCCTCCACTTT

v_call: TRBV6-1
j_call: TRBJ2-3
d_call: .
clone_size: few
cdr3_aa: CASISLITDTQYF
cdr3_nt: TGTGCCAGCATTTCCCTAATCACAGATACGCAGTATTTT

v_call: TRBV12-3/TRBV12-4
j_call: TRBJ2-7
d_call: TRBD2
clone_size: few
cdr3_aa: CASSLLERGSYEQYF
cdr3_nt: TGTGCCAGCAGTTTGTTAGAGCGGGGATCTTACGAGCAGTACTTC

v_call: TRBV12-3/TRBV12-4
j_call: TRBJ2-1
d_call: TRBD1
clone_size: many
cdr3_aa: CASSLRQGYNEQFF
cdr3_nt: TGTGCCAGCAGTTTACGACAGGGGTACAATGAGCAGTTCTTC

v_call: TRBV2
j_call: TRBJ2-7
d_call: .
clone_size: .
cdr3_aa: CASSEGRVLSSYEQYF
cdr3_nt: TGTGCCAGCAGTGAAGGCAGGGTTCTAAGCTCCTACGAGCAGTACTTC

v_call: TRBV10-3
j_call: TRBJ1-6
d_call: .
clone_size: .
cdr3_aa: CAGRSNLYNSPLHF
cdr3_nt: TGTGCCGGACGGAGTAACCTTTATAATTCACCCCTCCACTTT

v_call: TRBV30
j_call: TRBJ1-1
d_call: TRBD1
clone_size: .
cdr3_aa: CAWNTGGRDTEAFF
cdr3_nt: TGTGCCTGGAATACAGGGGGCAGGGACACTGAAGCTTTCTTT

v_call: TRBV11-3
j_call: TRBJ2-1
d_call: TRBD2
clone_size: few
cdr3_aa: CASSLSGTSGINEQFF
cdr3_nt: TGTGCCAGCAGCTTATCCGGGACTAGCGGGATTAATGAGCAGTTCTTC

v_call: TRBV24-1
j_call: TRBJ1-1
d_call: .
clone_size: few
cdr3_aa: CATSDIGLWGNTEAFF
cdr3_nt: TGTGCCACCAGTGATATCGGGCTCTGGGGAAACACTGAAGCTTTCTTT

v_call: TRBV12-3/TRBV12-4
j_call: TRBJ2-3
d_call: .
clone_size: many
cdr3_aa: CAIQGSTDTQYF
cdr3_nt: TGTGCCATCCAGGGGAGCACAGATACGCAGTATTTT

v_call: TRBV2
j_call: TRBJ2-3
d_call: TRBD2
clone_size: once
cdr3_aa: CASSGSGGRADTQYF
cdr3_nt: TGTGCCAGCAGTGGAAGCGGGGGAAGGGCAGATACGCAGTATTTT

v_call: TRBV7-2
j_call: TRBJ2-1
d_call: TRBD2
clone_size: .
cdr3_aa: CASSLGVAGALYNEQFF
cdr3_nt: TGTGCCAGCAGCTTAGGAGTAGCGGGGGCCCTCTACAATGAGCAGTTCTTC

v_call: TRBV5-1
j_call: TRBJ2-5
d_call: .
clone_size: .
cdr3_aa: CASSSGDQETQYF
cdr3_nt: TGCGCCAGCAGCTCAGGGGATCAAGAGACCCAGTACTTC

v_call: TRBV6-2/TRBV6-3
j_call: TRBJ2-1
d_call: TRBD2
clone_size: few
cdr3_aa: CASSLSQSGGPYNEQFF
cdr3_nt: TGTGCCAGCAGCCTTTCCCAAAGCGGGGGGCCCTACAATGAGCAGTTCTTC